This T cell receptor beta chain emerged from a study of blood T cells in healthy people across ages. This clonotype was detected a few times. The junction departs from germline at one end; a sequencing error may be responsible. The germline CDR1 and CDR2 sequences are SSHAT and FNYEAQ (reference sequence). This CDR3 is 15 amino acids long. A sample-barcoded 5' primer and a J-beta primer mix were used in a second PCR of roughly 6 to 11 cycles. Via MiXCR, TCRdb re-called the 5' RACE reads, giving one row per CDR3 protein. The sample records some 900,000 distinct CDR3 sequences, 25% to 30% being singletons.

The chain combines TRBV7-7 with TRBJ2-5; 9 nucleotides match TRBD2. This sequence originates from a woman aged 80 or older in good health. Sequencing was performed on blood. The CDR3 nucleotides read TGTGCTAGCAGCTTAGGACTAGCGAACCAAGAGACCCAGTACTTC. It yields the protein CASSLGLANQETQYF.